The 13 T cell receptor beta chains below were found in one sample sequenced in a study of T-cell memory formation after mild COVID-19. A single record per CDR3 protein comes from TCRdb applying MiXCR to the 5' RACE reads. The sample contains about 210,000 distinct CDR3 sequences, 8% to 11% of which appear only once. What was sequenced was PBMCs or a T cell subset sorted from them (not recorded which). These receptors came from a man younger than 35 who had mild COVID-19 (a few samples of this study predate the infection). Cell type and time point are not known.

This clonotype was recorded many times. The CDR3: CASSLGGTGGNEQFF. In DNA form, the CDR3 reads TGTGCCAGCAGCTTGGGCGGGACAGGGGGGAATGAGCAGTTCTTC. J is TRBJ2-1 and V is TRBV5-4; 11 bases map to TRBD1. Germline CDR1 SGHNT, CDR2 YYREEE (reference sequence). Trimming cost V 0 bases and J 7 bases; bases outside gene matches: 3. The CDR3 totals 15 residues.

This sequence joins TRBV20-1 and TRBJ2-5; no reliable D call. Germline V gives CDR1 DFQATT, CDR2 SNEGSKA (reference sequence). V lost 6 bases, J lost 1 base, and 12 bases lay in between. The CDR3 covers 13 residues. The CDR3 here is CSAQATTQETQYF. The CDR3 region has the DNA TGCAGTGCCCAGGCTACTACCCAAGAGACCCAGTACTTC.

This chain connects TRBV14 to TRBJ2-3; 15 positions agree with TRBD2. V trimming: 0 bases; J trimming: 2 bases; junction bases outside the gene matches: 3. Germline V lookup: CDR1 SGHDN, CDR2 FVKESK. The CDR3 length is 18 residues. The DNA for the CDR3 is TGTGCCAGCAGCCAAGAAAGGACTAGCGGGGGGGCCACAGATACGCAGTATTTT. Translated: CASSQERTSGGATDTQYF.

Only a few counts were recorded for this clonotype. This sequence joins TRBV5-1 and TRBJ2-7, with a possible D match to TRBD2 (5 bases). V was shortened by 0 bases and J by 5 bases, with 9 bases between the two germline ends. The CDR3 sequence is 13 residues long. CDR1 and CDR2 from the germline V gene are SGHRS and YFSETQ. CDR3 amino acids: CASSLDPGNEQYF. The CDR3 DNA reads as TGCGCCAGCAGCTTGGATCCGGGAAACGAGCAGTACTTC.

This clonotype was found a few times. V gene TRBV7-9 combines with J gene TRBJ1-1; D not resolved. V was cut by 6 bases and J by 2 bases, with 13 bases left in between. Germline V gene data show CDR1 as SEHNR and CDR2 as FQNEAQ (reference sequence). CDR3 length: 14 residues. CDR3 sequence: CASRGRAPNTEAFF. As DNA, the CDR3 is TGTGCCAGCAGAGGAAGGGCACCCAACACTGAAGCTTTCTTT.

This clonotype was seen many times. V usage is TRBV5-5 and J usage is TRBJ2-2; 8 positions match TRBD1. The germline V gene has CDR1 SGHKS and CDR2 YYEKEE (reference sequence). The CDR3 runs 15 residues. V gave up 4 bases and J gave up 5 bases; unmatched junction bases: 7. CDR3 coding DNA: TGTGCCAGCAGCGAGACAGGGGTATTGACCGGGGAGCTGTTTTTT. Protein product: CASSETGVLTGELFF. Variable domain in full (rest from reference TRBV5-5 and TRBJ2-2): DAGVTQSPTHLIKTRGQQVTLRCSPISGHKSVSWYQQVLGQGPQFIFQYYEKEERGRGNFPDRFSARQFPNYSSELNVNALLLGDSALYLCASSETGVLTGELFFGEGSRLTVL.

Only a few counts were recorded for this clonotype. J is TRBJ2-3 and V is TRBV20-1; the D gene is possibly TRBD2 (6 bases). Trimming left V 3 bases short and J 2 bases short, with 18 bases between. CDR1 and CDR2 from the germline V gene are DFQATT and SNEGSKA (reference sequence). This CDR3 has 16 residues. The CDR3, as DNA: TGCAGTGCTAGCGGCCTGGGGGGTACACCCACAGATACGCAGTATTTT. Translating gives CSASGLGGTPTDTQYF.

This clonotype was seen at least ten times. The V and J genes are TRBV7-9 and TRBJ2-7, with D perhaps matching TRBD1 (5 bases). This CDR3 has 14 amino acids. Trimming took 1 base from V and 0 from J, leaving 7 bases between them. Looked up from germline, CDR1 is SEHNR and CDR2 is FQNEAQ (reference sequence). CDR3 nucleotide sequence: TGTGCCAGCAGCTTAGGACAGATCTCCTACGAGCAGTACTTC. This codes for CASSLGQISYEQYF.

This clonotype was observed a few times. The chain carries TRBV5-5 and TRBJ1-1, with 7 nucleotides matching TRBD1. Germline CDR1 reads SGHKS; CDR2 reads YYEKEE (reference sequence). With V trimmed by 2 bases and J by 0 bases, 4 bases remained unmatched. There are 15 residues in the CDR3. Written as DNA, the CDR3 is TGTGCCAGCAGCTTAAACAGGGGTCTGAACACTGAAGCTTTCTTT. Its translation: CASSLNRGLNTEAFF.

The V gene is TRBV7-2, the J gene TRBJ1-5, with 11 bases fitting TRBD1. Germline lookup yields CDR1 SGHTA and CDR2 FQGNSA. V trimming: 5 bases; J trimming: 5 bases; junction bases outside the gene matches: 5. CDR3 size: 15 residues. In DNA, the CDR3 is TGTGCCAGCAGCAAAGGGACAGGGGGATATCAGCCCCAGCATTTT. Translation: CASSKGTGGYQPQHF.

The V call is TRBV3-1, the J call TRBJ2-5, with no clear D. Trimming left V 4 bases short and J 0 bases short, with 12 bases between. Looked up from germline, CDR1 is LGHDT and CDR2 is YNNKEL (reference sequence). The CDR3 consists of 15 residues. DNA for the CDR3: TGTGCCAGCAGCCCCCCTGGACCGTACCAAGAGACCCAGTACTTC. This encodes CASSPPGPYQETQYF.

This chain links TRBV4-3 with TRBJ2-3; 10 positions match TRBD2. Germline-derived CDR1 and CDR2 are LGHNA and YSLEER. Losses at the gene ends were 5 bases for V and 7 bases for J; bases not matched to a gene: 9. The CDR3 extends over 15 amino acids. CDR3 nucleotides: TGCGCCAGCAGCTCAGCGGGGGGGCCGCGGTATACGCAGTATTTT. It specifies CASSSAGGPRYTQYF.

This clonotype was recorded many times. This chain connects TRBV7-2 to TRBJ2-3; D is uncertain. V was pared by 2 bases and J by 2 bases, with 8 bases between. The CDR3 is made up of 14 amino acids. CDR1 is SGHTA, CDR2 FQGNSA, per germline. CDR3 coding DNA: TGTGCCAGCAGCTTAAGGTGGTTCACAGATACGCAGTATTTT. It codes for CASSLRWFTDTQYF.